Listed below are T cell receptor beta chains from one sample, sequenced in a study of blood T cell repertoires in COVID-19. Sequencing used immunoSEQ multiplex PCR; TCRdb keeps in-frame clones, though not all of them. The repertoire holds approximately 440,000 clones, with about 91% as singletons. Source material: peripheral blood. The receptors were gathered from a woman between 45 and 65 years old with COVID-19, enrolled during active disease. Both conserved end residues are part of each CDR3. Each record gives: clone size, D gene, V gene, J gene, CDR3 protein, CDR3 DNA. The D gene is left open where the match is weak. Only some rows state a clone size, as once, few, many or a class for expanded clones.

clone size: .; D gene: TRBD1; V gene: TRBV15; J gene: TRBJ1-6; CDR3 protein: CATSGGYRGLRSPLHF; CDR3 DNA: TGTGCCACCAGCGGAGGATACAGGGGGCTGCGATCACCCCTCCACTTT
clone size: .; D gene: TRBD1; V gene: TRBV5-1; J gene: TRBJ1-1; CDR3 protein: CASSLAGSGGREAFF; CDR3 DNA: TGCGCCAGCAGCTTGGCCGGGTCAGGGGGGCGCGAAGCTTTCTTT
clone size: .; D gene: .; V gene: TRBV5-1; J gene: TRBJ2-1; CDR3 protein: CASSLGVVNEQFF; CDR3 DNA: TGCGCCAGCAGCTTGGGAGTGGTAAATGAGCAGTTCTTC
clone size: .; D gene: TRBD2; V gene: TRBV2; J gene: TRBJ2-3; CDR3 protein: CASSATSGFTDTQYF; CDR3 DNA: TGTGCCAGCAGTGCAACTAGCGGGTTCACAGATACGCAGTATTTT
clone size: .; D gene: TRBD1; V gene: TRBV9; J gene: TRBJ2-7; CDR3 protein: CASSPEDRTQGEQYF; CDR3 DNA: TGTGCCAGCAGCCCAGAGGACAGGACCCAAGGAGAGCAGTACTTC
clone size: few; D gene: .; V gene: TRBV5-1; J gene: TRBJ2-7; CDR3 protein: CASRRDSSYEQYF; CDR3 DNA: TGCGCCAGCAGGCGAGACAGCTCCTACGAGCAGTACTTC
clone size: .; D gene: TRBD1; V gene: TRBV10-2; J gene: TRBJ1-5; CDR3 protein: CASRGQGNQPQHF; CDR3 DNA: TGCGCCAGCAGGGGACAGGGCAATCAGCCCCAGCATTTT
clone size: .; D gene: .; V gene: TRBV27; J gene: TRBJ1-5; CDR3 protein: CATSGGGQPQHF; CDR3 DNA: TGTGCCACCTCTGGGGGAGGTCAGCCCCAGCATTTT
clone size: .; D gene: .; V gene: TRBV11-2; J gene: TRBJ2-1; CDR3 protein: CASSLRRVDNEQFF; CDR3 DNA: TGTGCCAGCAGCTTAAGACGGGTCGACAATGAGCAGTTCTTC
clone size: .; D gene: .; V gene: TRBV5-4; J gene: TRBJ2-2; CDR3 protein: CASSFRTGELFF; CDR3 DNA: TGTGCCAGCAGCTTCCGCACCGGGGAGCTGTTTTTT
clone size: .; D gene: TRBD1; V gene: TRBV6-5; J gene: TRBJ1-4; CDR3 protein: CASSWVRTGFEKLFF; CDR3 DNA: TGTGCCAGCAGTTGGGTGAGGACAGGATTTGAAAAACTGTTTTTT
clone size: .; D gene: .; V gene: TRBV7-9; J gene: TRBJ1-2; CDR3 protein: CASSLLNYGYTF; CDR3 DNA: TGTGCCAGCAGCCTTCTTAACTATGGCTACACCTTC
clone size: .; D gene: .; V gene: TRBV7-6; J gene: TRBJ1-1; CDR3 protein: CASSPVATAHKAFF; CDR3 DNA: TGTGCCAGCAGCCCCGTGGCGACAGCCCATAAAGCTTTCTTT
clone size: few; D gene: TRBD1; V gene: TRBV5-8; J gene: TRBJ1-2; CDR3 protein: CASSFRDRVYGYTF; CDR3 DNA: TGTGCCAGCAGCTTCCGGGACAGGGTCTATGGCTACACCTTC
clone size: .; D gene: TRBD1; V gene: TRBV19; J gene: TRBJ2-7; CDR3 protein: CASSIGTAYEQYF; CDR3 DNA: TGTGCCAGTAGTATTGGGACAGCTTACGAGCAGTACTTC
clone size: .; D gene: TRBD2; V gene: TRBV13; J gene: TRBJ2-1; CDR3 protein: CASNAGGHNEQFF; CDR3 DNA: TGTGCCAGCAACGCGGGGGGACACAATGAGCAGTTCTTC
clone size: .; D gene: TRBD1; V gene: TRBV5-1; J gene: TRBJ1-1; CDR3 protein: CASSLTGDTGEAFF; CDR3 DNA: TGCGCCAGCAGCTTGACAGGGGATACGGGTGAAGCTTTCTTT
clone size: .; D gene: .; V gene: TRBV5-1; J gene: TRBJ1-1; CDR3 protein: CASSLGRNTEAFF; CDR3 DNA: TGCGCCAGCAGCCTAGGAAGGAACACTGAAGCTTTCTTT
clone size: once; D gene: TRBD1; V gene: TRBV7-9; J gene: TRBJ1-1; CDR3 protein: CASSSSDREGAFF; CDR3 DNA: TGCGCCAGCAGCTCATCGGACAGGGAAGGAGCTTTCTTT
clone size: .; D gene: TRBD2; V gene: TRBV5-1; J gene: TRBJ2-1; CDR3 protein: CASSPTRGGRNAEQFF; CDR3 DNA: TGCGCCAGCAGCCCCACGCGGGGGGGGAGGAACGCTGAGCAGTTCTTC
clone size: .; D gene: TRBD2; V gene: TRBV9; J gene: TRBJ2-2; CDR3 protein: CASSVLAGLNTGELFF; CDR3 DNA: TGTGCCAGCAGCGTTCTAGCGGGGCTGAACACCGGGGAGCTGTTTTTT
clone size: .; D gene: .; V gene: TRBV20-1; J gene: TRBJ1-1; CDR3 protein: CSAPRNQRAFF; CDR3 DNA: TGCAGTGCTCCACGGAACCAGCGGGCTTTCTTT
clone size: .; D gene: .; V gene: TRBV23-1; J gene: TRBJ1-4; CDR3 protein: CASSQSRLRGCCLYEKLFF; CDR3 DNA: TGCGCCAGCAGTCAATCCCGGTTGAGAGGGTGTTGTTTGTATGAAAAACTGTTTTTT
clone size: .; D gene: TRBD1; V gene: TRBV29-1; J gene: TRBJ1-1; CDR3 protein: CSVGGIRQGSRNTEAFF; CDR3 DNA: TGCAGCGTGGGGGGGATAAGACAGGGGAGTAGGAACACTGAAGCTTTCTTT
clone size: .; D gene: .; V gene: TRBV6-5; J gene: TRBJ1-2; CDR3 protein: CASSLQGWANYGYTF; CDR3 DNA: TGTGCCAGCAGCCTTCAGGGGTGGGCTAACTATGGCTACACCTTC
clone size: .; D gene: .; V gene: TRBV5-4; J gene: TRBJ2-3; CDR3 protein: CASSPGQIDTQYF; CDR3 DNA: TGTGCCAGCAGCCCCGGACAGATAGATACGCAGTATTTT
clone size: .; D gene: .; V gene: TRBV27; J gene: TRBJ2-2; CDR3 protein: CASSLVTAAGELFF; CDR3 DNA: TGTGCCAGCAGTTTAGTAACTGCGGCCGGGGAGCTGTTTTTT
clone size: .; D gene: TRBD2; V gene: TRBV2; J gene: TRBJ2-1; CDR3 protein: CASSHPLTSGGKDEQFF; CDR3 DNA: TGTGCCAGCAGCCACCCCCTTACTAGCGGGGGGAAAGATGAGCAGTTCTTC
clone size: .; D gene: TRBD1; V gene: TRBV11-1; J gene: TRBJ1-2; CDR3 protein: CASSARQGAPPDGYTF; CDR3 DNA: TGTGCCAGCAGCGCCAGACAGGGGGCGCCGCCGGATGGCTACACCTTC
clone size: .; D gene: .; V gene: TRBV5-1; J gene: TRBJ1-1; CDR3 protein: CASSALPAEGTEAFF; CDR3 DNA: TGCGCCAGCAGCGCCCTTCCGGCGGAGGGCACTGAAGCTTTCTTT
clone size: .; D gene: .; V gene: TRBV13; J gene: TRBJ2-7; CDR3 protein: CASSYPSGGGLYEQYF; CDR3 DNA: TGTGCCAGCAGCTACCCGTCGGGAGGGGGCTTGTACGAGCAGTACTTC
clone size: once; D gene: .; V gene: TRBV6-6; J gene: TRBJ2-7; CDR3 protein: CASTPAHSGDYEQYF; CDR3 DNA: TGTGCCAGCACCCCAGCCCACAGCGGTGATTACGAGCAGTACTTC
clone size: .; D gene: .; V gene: TRBV6-5; J gene: TRBJ1-2; CDR3 protein: CASTRGMGDYGYTF; CDR3 DNA: TGTGCCAGCACTCGAGGGATGGGTGACTATGGCTACACCTTC
clone size: few; D gene: .; V gene: TRBV28; J gene: TRBJ1-5; CDR3 protein: CASSRRAGNQPQHF; CDR3 DNA: TGTGCCAGCAGCCGCAGGGCGGGCAATCAGCCCCAGCATTTT
clone size: .; D gene: .; V gene: TRBV5-5; J gene: TRBJ2-5; CDR3 protein: CASSLAVGLRETQYF; CDR3 DNA: TGTGCCAGCAGCTTGGCCGTGGGTTTGAGGGAGACCCAGTACTTC
clone size: .; D gene: .; V gene: TRBV2; J gene: TRBJ1-5; CDR3 protein: CASTGAPSNQPQHF; CDR3 DNA: TGTGCCAGCACAGGGGCTCCCAGCAATCAGCCCCAGCATTTT
clone size: once; D gene: TRBD1; V gene: TRBV7-9; J gene: TRBJ1-1; CDR3 protein: CASTGTGANTEAFF; CDR3 DNA: TGTGCCAGCACCGGGACAGGGGCCAACACTGAAGCTTTCTTT
clone size: .; D gene: .; V gene: TRBV10-2; J gene: TRBJ1-5; CDR3 protein: CASSDILGDQPQHF; CDR3 DNA: TGCGCCAGCAGTGACATTTTAGGAGATCAGCCCCAGCATTTT
clone size: .; D gene: .; V gene: TRBV19; J gene: TRBJ1-2; CDR3 protein: CASSIEGGYTF; CDR3 DNA: TGTGCCAGTAGTATTGAGGGTGGCTACACCTTC
clone size: .; D gene: .; V gene: TRBV6-5; J gene: TRBJ2-5; CDR3 protein: CASIPGDAEETQYF; CDR3 DNA: TGTGCCAGCATCCCAGGGGATGCGGAAGAGACCCAGTACTTC
clone size: .; D gene: TRBD1; V gene: TRBV19; J gene: TRBJ1-6; CDR3 protein: CASSLTGESPLHF; CDR3 DNA: TGTGCCAGTTCGTTGACAGGGGAATCACCCCTCCACTTT
clone size: .; D gene: TRBD1; V gene: TRBV5-4; J gene: TRBJ2-7; CDR3 protein: CASSPRGRDYEQYF; CDR3 DNA: TGTGCCAGCAGCCCCAGGGGGCGAGACTACGAGCAGTACTTC
clone size: .; D gene: TRBD2; V gene: TRBV3-1/TRBV3-2; J gene: TRBJ2-5; CDR3 protein: CASSQDRAGGIQETQYF; CDR3 DNA: TGTGCCAGCAGCCAAGACCGAGCGGGGGGGATTCAAGAGACCCAGTACTTC
clone size: few; D gene: .; V gene: TRBV4-2; J gene: TRBJ2-2; CDR3 protein: CASSQDSVGELFF; CDR3 DNA: TGTGCCAGCAGCCAAGATTCCGTGGGGGAGCTGTTTTTT
clone size: .; D gene: .; V gene: TRBV24-1; J gene: TRBJ1-1; CDR3 protein: CATSPSRAGTNTEAFF; CDR3 DNA: TGTGCCACCAGCCCCTCTCGGGCGGGAACCAACACTGAAGCTTTCTTT
clone size: .; D gene: .; V gene: TRBV2; J gene: TRBJ1-1; CDR3 protein: CASSGGIANTEAFF; CDR3 DNA: TGTGCCAGCAGTGGAGGAATAGCGAACACTGAAGCTTTCTTT
clone size: .; D gene: TRBD1; V gene: TRBV6-1; J gene: TRBJ2-5; CDR3 protein: CASSEAWTGETQYF; CDR3 DNA: TGTGCCAGCAGTGAAGCGTGGACAGGGGAGACCCAGTACTTC
clone size: .; D gene: TRBD1; V gene: TRBV30; J gene: TRBJ1-6; CDR3 protein: CAWSLAQGGNSPLHF; CDR3 DNA: TGTGCCTGGAGTCTCGCTCAGGGGGGTAATTCACCCCTCCACTTT
clone size: .; D gene: .; V gene: TRBV10-3; J gene: TRBJ1-2; CDR3 protein: CAISEAGSIYGYTF; CDR3 DNA: TGTGCCATCAGTGAAGCAGGGTCTATTTATGGCTACACCTTC
clone size: .; D gene: .; V gene: TRBV30; J gene: TRBJ1-2; CDR3 protein: CAWTGASSGYTF; CDR3 DNA: TGTGCCTGGACTGGCGCATCTAGTGGCTACACCTTC
clone size: few; D gene: TRBD2; V gene: TRBV3-1/TRBV3-2; J gene: TRBJ2-1; CDR3 protein: CASSQVTQRGGNNEQFF; CDR3 DNA: TGTGCCAGCAGCCAAGTAACCCAGCGGGGGGGCAACAATGAGCAGTTCTTC
clone size: .; D gene: TRBD2; V gene: TRBV9; J gene: TRBJ2-1; CDR3 protein: CASTPRTGGRGYNEQFF; CDR3 DNA: TGTGCCAGCACCCCCAGAACGGGGGGGCGAGGATACAATGAGCAGTTCTTC
clone size: .; D gene: TRBD1; V gene: TRBV27; J gene: TRBJ1-2; CDR3 protein: CASSLTGPYGYTF; CDR3 DNA: TGTGCCAGCAGTCTGACAGGGCCCTATGGCTACACCTTC
clone size: .; D gene: .; V gene: TRBV24-1; J gene: TRBJ1-5; CDR3 protein: CATSDPGQPQHF; CDR3 DNA: TGTGCCACCAGTGACCCGGGTCAGCCCCAGCATTTT
clone size: .; D gene: TRBD1; V gene: TRBV4-1; J gene: TRBJ1-6; CDR3 protein: CASSQEGTGGSPLHF; CDR3 DNA: TGCGCCAGCAGCCAAGAGGGGACAGGGGGTTCACCCCTCCACTTT
clone size: .; D gene: TRBD1; V gene: TRBV5-1; J gene: TRBJ1-3; CDR3 protein: CASSPTGARDTIYF; CDR3 DNA: TGCGCCAGCAGCCCAACAGGGGCGAGGGACACCATATATTTT
clone size: .; D gene: .; V gene: TRBV5-1; J gene: TRBJ1-2; CDR3 protein: CASSLGGSGGYTF; CDR3 DNA: TGCGCCAGCAGCTTGGGAGGGAGTGGAGGCTACACCTTC
clone size: .; D gene: .; V gene: TRBV2; J gene: TRBJ1-6; CDR3 protein: CASRRGIGGSSPLHF; CDR3 DNA: TGTGCCAGCAGAAGGGGGATCGGTGGGAGTTCACCCCTCCACTTT
clone size: .; D gene: .; V gene: TRBV6-1; J gene: TRBJ1-6; CDR3 protein: CASSEAAGDNSPLHF; CDR3 DNA: TGTGCCAGCAGTGAAGCGGCAGGCGATAATTCACCCCTCCACTTT